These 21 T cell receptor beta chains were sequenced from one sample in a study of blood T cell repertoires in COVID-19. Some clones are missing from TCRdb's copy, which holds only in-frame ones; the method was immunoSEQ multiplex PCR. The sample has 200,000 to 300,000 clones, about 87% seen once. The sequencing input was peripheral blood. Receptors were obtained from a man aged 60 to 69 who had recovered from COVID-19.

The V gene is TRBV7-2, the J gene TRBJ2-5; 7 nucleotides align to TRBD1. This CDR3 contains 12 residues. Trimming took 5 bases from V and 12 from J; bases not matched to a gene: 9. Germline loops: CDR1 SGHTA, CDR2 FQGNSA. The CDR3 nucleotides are TGTGCCAGCAGCCCAAGTGACAGGGAAGAGTACTTC. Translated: CASSPSDREEYF.

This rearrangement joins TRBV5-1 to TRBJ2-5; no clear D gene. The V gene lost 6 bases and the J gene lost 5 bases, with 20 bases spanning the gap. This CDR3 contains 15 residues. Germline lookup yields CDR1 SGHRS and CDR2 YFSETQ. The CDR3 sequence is CASILGSGSGETQYF. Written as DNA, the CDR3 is TGCGCCAGCATCCTCGGGTCCGGGTCCGGTGAGACCCAGTACTTC.

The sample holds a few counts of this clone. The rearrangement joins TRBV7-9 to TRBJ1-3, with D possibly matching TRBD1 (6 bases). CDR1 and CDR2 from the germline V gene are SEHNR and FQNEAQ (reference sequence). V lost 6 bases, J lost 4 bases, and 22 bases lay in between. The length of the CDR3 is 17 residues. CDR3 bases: TGTGCCAGCAGATATACTACAGGGTTCTCTCGAGGAAACACCATATATTTT. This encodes CASRYTTGFSRGNTIYF.

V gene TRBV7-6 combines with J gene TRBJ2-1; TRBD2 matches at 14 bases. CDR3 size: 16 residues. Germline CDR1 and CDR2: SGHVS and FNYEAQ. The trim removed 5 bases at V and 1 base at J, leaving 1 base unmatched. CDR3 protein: CASSRTSGGSYNEQFF. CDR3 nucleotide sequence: TGTGCCAGCAGCAGGACTAGCGGGGGGTCCTACAATGAGCAGTTCTTC.

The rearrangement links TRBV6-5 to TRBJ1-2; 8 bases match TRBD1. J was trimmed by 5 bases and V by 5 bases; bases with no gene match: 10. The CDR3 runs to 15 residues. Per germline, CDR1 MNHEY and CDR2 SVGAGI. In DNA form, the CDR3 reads TGTGCCAGCAGTCCGGTTGGACAGGGTAGTTATGGCTACACCTTC. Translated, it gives CASSPVGQGSYGYTF.

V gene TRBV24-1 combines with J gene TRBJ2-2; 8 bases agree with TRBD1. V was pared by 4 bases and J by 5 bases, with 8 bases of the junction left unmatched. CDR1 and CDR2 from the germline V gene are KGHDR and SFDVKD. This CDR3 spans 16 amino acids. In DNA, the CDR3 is TGTGCCACCAGTGAACCACCAGGGGGCCGAACCGGGGAGCTGTTTTTT. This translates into CATSEPPGGRTGELFF.

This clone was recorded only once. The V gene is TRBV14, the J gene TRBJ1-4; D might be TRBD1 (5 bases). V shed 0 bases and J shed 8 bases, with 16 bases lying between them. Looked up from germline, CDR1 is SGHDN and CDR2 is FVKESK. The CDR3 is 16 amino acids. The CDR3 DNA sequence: TGTGCCAGCAGCCAAGATAACCGCCGGAGGGACGAAAAACTGTTTTTT. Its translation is CASSQDNRRRDEKLFF. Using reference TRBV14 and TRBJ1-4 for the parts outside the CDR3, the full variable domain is EAGVTQFPSHSVIEKGQTVTLRCDPISGHDNLYWYRRVMGKEIKFLLHFVKESKQDESGMPNNRFLAERTGGTYSTLKVQPAELEDSGVYFCASSQDNRRRDEKLFFGSGTQLSVL.

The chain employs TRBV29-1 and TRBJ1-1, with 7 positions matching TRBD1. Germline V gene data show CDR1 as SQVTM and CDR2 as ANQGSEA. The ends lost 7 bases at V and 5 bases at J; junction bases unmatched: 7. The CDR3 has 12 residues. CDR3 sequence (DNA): TGCAGCGGCCTGACAGGGCGGACTGAAGCTTTCTTT. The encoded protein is CSGLTGRTEAFF.

The CDR3 here is CASSTGPGPNYGYTF. The CDR3 nucleotides are TGTGCCAGCAGCACAGGGCCGGGACCAAACTATGGCTACACCTTC. The V gene is TRBV9, the J gene TRBJ1-2; D is possibly TRBD1 (6 bases). The CDR3 is made up of 15 amino acids. V lost 4 bases and J 2 bases, leaving 15 bases between the germline ends. Germline assignment: CDR1 SGDLS and CDR2 YYNGEE.

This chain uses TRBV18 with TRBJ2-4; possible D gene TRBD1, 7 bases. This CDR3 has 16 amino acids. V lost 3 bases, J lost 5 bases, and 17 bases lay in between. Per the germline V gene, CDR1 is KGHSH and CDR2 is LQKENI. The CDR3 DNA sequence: TGTGCCAGCTCACCCTATCAGGGGGGACGGGAAAACATTCAGTACTTC. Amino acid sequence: CASSPYQGGRENIQYF.

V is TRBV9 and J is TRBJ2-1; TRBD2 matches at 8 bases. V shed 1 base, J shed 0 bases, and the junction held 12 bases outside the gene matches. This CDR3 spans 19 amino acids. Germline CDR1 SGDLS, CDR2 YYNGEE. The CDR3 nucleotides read TGTGCCAGCAGCGTAACTTGGCTGTTGGGGACTAGCTCCTACAATGAGCAGTTCTTC. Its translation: CASSVTWLLGTSSYNEQFF.

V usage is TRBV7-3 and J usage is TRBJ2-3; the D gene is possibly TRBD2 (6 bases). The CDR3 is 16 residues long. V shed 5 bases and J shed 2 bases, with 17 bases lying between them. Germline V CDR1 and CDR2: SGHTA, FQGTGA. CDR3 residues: CASSPGGGLLTDTQYF. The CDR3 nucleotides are TGTGCCAGCAGCCCCGGGGGAGGACTCCTCACAGATACGCAGTATTTT.

DNA for the CDR3: TGTGCCAGCAGCTGGAGGCCGGGGAGTGGTGAGACCCAGTACTTC. Translation gives CASSWRPGSGETQYF. The chain recombines TRBV7-3 with TRBJ2-5, with a weak D call TRBD2 (5 bases). The CDR3 runs to 15 residues. Germline V gene lookup returns CDR1 SGHTA and CDR2 FQGTGA. Trimming cost V 4 bases and J 5 bases, with 17 bases left between them.

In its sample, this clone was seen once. The CDR3 reads CASSLFRSYEQYF. CDR3 coding DNA: TGTGCCAGCAGTTTATTTCGGTCCTACGAGCAGTACTTC. The chain uses TRBV27 and TRBJ2-7; D uncertain. This CDR3 contains 13 residues. V gave up 1 base and J gave up 1 base, with 5 bases separating them. In germline, CDR1 is MNHEY, CDR2 SMNVEV (reference sequence).

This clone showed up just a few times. The CDR3, as DNA: TGTGCCAGCAGCTTAGCTACAGGGCGATACGAGCAGTACTTC. This gives the protein CASSLATGRYEQYF. The V and J genes are TRBV7-8 and TRBJ2-7; maybe TRBD1 (6 bases). Germline V gives CDR1 SGHVS, CDR2 FQNEAQ. Trimming cost V 0 bases and J 4 bases, with 10 bases left between them. The CDR3 has 14 amino acids.

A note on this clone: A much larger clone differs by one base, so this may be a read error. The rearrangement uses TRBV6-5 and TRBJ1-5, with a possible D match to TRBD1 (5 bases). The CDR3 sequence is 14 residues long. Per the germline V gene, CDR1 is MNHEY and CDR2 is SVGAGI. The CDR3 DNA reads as TGTGTCAGCGGTCCAGGGTGGGGCAATCAGCCCCAGCATTTT. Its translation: CVSGPGWGNQPQHF.

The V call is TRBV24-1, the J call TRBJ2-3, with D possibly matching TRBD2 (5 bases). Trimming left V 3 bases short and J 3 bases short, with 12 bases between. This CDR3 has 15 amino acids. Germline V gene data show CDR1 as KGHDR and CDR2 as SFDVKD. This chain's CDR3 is CATSDPHGVTDTQYF. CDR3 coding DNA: TGTGCCACCAGTGATCCACACGGGGTAACAGATACGCAGTATTTT.

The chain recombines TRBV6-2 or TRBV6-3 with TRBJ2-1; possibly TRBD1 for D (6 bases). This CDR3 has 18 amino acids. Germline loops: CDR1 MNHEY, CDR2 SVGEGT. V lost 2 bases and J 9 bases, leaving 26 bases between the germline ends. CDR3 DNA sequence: TGTGCCAGCAGTTACACTCTACAGGGCTGGGGCCAATCGGTTGAGCAGTTCTTC. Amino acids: CASSYTLQGWGQSVEQFF.

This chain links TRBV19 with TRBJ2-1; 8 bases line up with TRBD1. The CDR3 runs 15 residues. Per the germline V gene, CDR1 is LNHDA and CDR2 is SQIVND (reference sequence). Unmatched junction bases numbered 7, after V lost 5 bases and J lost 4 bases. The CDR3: CASSSWTGTYNEQFF. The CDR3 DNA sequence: TGTGCCAGTAGTTCCTGGACAGGGACTTACAATGAGCAGTTCTTC.

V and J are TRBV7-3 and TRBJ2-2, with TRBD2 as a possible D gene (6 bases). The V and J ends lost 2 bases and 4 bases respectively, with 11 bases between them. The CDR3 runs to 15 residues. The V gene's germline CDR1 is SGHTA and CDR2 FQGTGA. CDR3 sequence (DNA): TGTGCCAGCAGCTTAGGCGGGGTAGGCACCGGGGAGCTGTTTTTT. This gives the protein CASSLGGVGTGELFF.

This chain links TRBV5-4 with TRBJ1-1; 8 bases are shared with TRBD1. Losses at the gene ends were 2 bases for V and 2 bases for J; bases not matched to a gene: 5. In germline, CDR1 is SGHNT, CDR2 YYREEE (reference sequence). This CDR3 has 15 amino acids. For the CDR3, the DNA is TGTGCCAGCAGCTTCAGGGGGCGGGCAAACACTGAAGCTTTCTTT. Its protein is CASSFRGRANTEAFF.